This paragraph reports one T cell receptor beta chain. The antigen this receptor binds is unknown. Base qualities are missing; no much larger clone stands one base away. To demonstrate the VDJtools post-analysis software, TCR beta repertoires were profiled from the peripheral blood of about 14 young patients with multiple sclerosis. The multiple sclerosis patients were children and adolescents ranging in age from roughly 6 to 16 years. The library was produced with PCR. This sample was sequenced with an Illumina HiSeq 2500. To reduce PCR and sequencing biases, unique molecular identifiers were built into the TCR beta cDNA libraries. Some 500,000 cDNA molecules were obtained for every 1 to 10 million input T cells, so each molecule roughly corresponded to one T cell. The patient libraries were prepared and sequenced with the same protocol used for the earlier healthy control dataset. Samples belonging to the same batch were prepared together, multiplexed and sequenced on a shared HiSeq lane. On the authors' methods: MIGEC was used to process the raw barcoded reads, and molecular identifier groups with only a single read were discarded before consensus assembly and CDR3 extraction. VDJtools was used for post-analysis of the clonotype tables, and diversity was normalized by down-sampling every dataset to the size of the smallest sample. In repertoire overlap clustering, CDR3 amino acid sequences, but not nucleotide sequences, were matched to correct batch-related cross-sample contamination. Starting from the raw public reads, TCRdb applied fastp trimming at Q25, assembled clones with MiXCR and retained in-frame beta chains. Rows merge per CDR3 protein into single entries with the most common DNA and genes. The V and J calls and clone size come from TCRdb's table, not from the authors' own analysis. A total of roughly 800,000 distinct CDR3 sequences appear in this sample, roughly 50% of them only once. Of the sample, 4.6% is held by the ten largest clones.

This sample is part of a study of post-analysis software for immune sequencing data (dated by TCRdb to between 2014 and 2017). At the level of the whole study: Relapsing-remitting, secondary progressive and progressive-relapsing multiple sclerosis were recorded as disease courses, and subtype annotation was lacking for some patients. Patient repertoires were compared against about twelve previously published healthy control repertoires from donors aged about 6 to 26 years. A subset of samples was prepared in parallel using single-end sample barcoding, then pooled and co-amplified after Illumina adapter ligation. General study outcomes and caveats: Multiple sclerosis patients had significantly lower normalized Chao1 diversity than controls, a result that suggests substantial peripheral T-cell clonal expansion. Four to six TRBV segments, including TRBV5-6, TRBV5-1 and TRBV20-1, were significantly more frequent in patients than controls. The control group was slightly older than the multiple sclerosis patient group. Direct clustering with F measure showed strong co-clustering of samples prepared in the same batch, prompting a batch-effect correction.

The germline V gene gives CDR1 as MNHNS and CDR2 as SASEGT. The junction shows trimming of 6 bases on V and 4 bases on J, plus 12 bases between the germline ends. From its cysteine to its phenylalanine, the CDR3 spans 13 amino acids. Just CDR3 DNA is preserved here, 39 bases in frame from base 1. Sequences were obtained from blood. Recombination connected TRBV6-1 to TRBJ1-2, and possibly TRBD1, on 5 matching bases. This sequence originates from a girl aged 5-17 years with multiple sclerosis. The nucleotide sequence reads as follows: TGTGCCAGCAGAGTAGACAGTCCCTATGGCTACACCTTC. Translated, it gives CASRVDSPYGYTF.